This T cell receptor beta chain was observed in a study of blood T cell repertoires in COVID-19. Study context: The United States, Italy and Spain provided the acute and convalescent COVID-19 samples. The analysed material was cDNA or gDNA that came from T cells, B-cell-depleted T cells, or PBMCs.

Assay: immunoSEQ multiplex PCR; the TCRdb copy retains only in-frame clones and omits some. This sample has 350,000 to 550,000 clones, with roughly 85% found just once. This clone was recorded once. Trimming shortened V by 0 bases and J by 1 base, and 6 bases separated the two germline ends. The CDR3 extends over 14 amino acids. Germline CDR1 and CDR2: LNHNV and YYDKDF (reference sequence). The study drew participants aged roughly 18 to 95 years from 24 US areas. This sequence originates from a woman aged 18-35 years with acute COVID-19. Sequences were obtained from PBMCs or T cells enriched from blood (not recorded which). The chain links TRBV15 to TRBJ2-5, with no clear D. Here the CDR3 reads CATSRDGSQETQYF. DNA of the CDR3: TGTGCCACCAGCAGAGATGGCAGCCAAGAGACCCAGTACTTC.